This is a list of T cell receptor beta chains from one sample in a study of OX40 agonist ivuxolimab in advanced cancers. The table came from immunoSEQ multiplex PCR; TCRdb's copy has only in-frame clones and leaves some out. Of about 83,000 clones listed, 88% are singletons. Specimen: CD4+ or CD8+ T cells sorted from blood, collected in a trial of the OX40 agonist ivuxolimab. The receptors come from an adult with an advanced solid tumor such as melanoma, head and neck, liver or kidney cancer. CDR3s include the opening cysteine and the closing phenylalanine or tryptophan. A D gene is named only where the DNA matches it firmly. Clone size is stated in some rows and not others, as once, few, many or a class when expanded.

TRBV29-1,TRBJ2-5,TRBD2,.,CSVDGGLAYETQYF,TGCAGCGTTGACGGTGGACTAGCCTACGAGACCCAGTACTTC
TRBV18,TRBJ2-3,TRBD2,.,CASSTSGRPSTDTQYF,TGTGCCAGCTCAACTAGCGGGAGACCTAGCACAGATACGCAGTATTTT
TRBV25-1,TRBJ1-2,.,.,CASRGLGVDYGYTF,TGTGCCAGCAGGGGATTAGGAGTCGACTATGGCTACACCTTC
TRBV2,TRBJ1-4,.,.,CASSDRRVGNEKLFF,TGTGCCAGCAGTGACAGGAGAGTGGGAAATGAAAAACTGTTTTTT
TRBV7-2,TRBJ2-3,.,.,CASSDYTDTQYF,TGTGCCAGCAGCGATTACACAGATACGCAGTATTTT
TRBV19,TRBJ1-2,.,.,CASSMGRESSGYTF,TGTGCCAGTAGTATGGGCAGGGAGAGTTCTGGCTACACCTTC
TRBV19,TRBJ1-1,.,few,CASSSTGNTEAFF,TGTGCCAGTAGCTCGACTGGGAACACTGAAGCTTTCTTT
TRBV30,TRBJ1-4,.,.,CAWSDSRVAEKLFF,TGTGCCTGGAGTGACAGCAGGGTTGCTGAAAAACTGTTTTTT
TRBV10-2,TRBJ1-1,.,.,CASSSKVGRPTEAFF,TGCGCCAGCAGTTCGAAAGTAGGCAGACCCACTGAAGCTTTCTTT
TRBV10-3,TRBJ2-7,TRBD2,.,CATGKGGGSSSHEQYF,TGTGCCACCGGTAAGGGAGGCGGGAGTTCGTCCCACGAGCAGTACTTC
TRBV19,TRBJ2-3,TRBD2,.,CASKGLAGGPSTDTQYF,TGTGCCAGTAAAGGACTAGCGGGGGGGCCCAGCACAGATACGCAGTATTTT
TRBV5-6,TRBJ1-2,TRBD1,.,CASSLQGTHGYTF,TGTGCCAGCAGCTTACAGGGGACGCATGGCTACACCTTC
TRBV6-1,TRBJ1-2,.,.,CASSGTVTNYGYTF,TGTGCCAGCAGTGGGACGGTTACTAACTATGGCTACACCTTC
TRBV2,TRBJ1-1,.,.,CASRGYTEAFF,TGTGCCAGCAGAGGGTACACTGAAGCTTTCTTT
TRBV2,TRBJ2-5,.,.,CASSELRAQETQYF,TGTGCCAGCAGTGAACTGAGGGCCCAAGAGACCCAGTACTTC
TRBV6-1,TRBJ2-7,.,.,CASGRYEQYF,TGTGCCAGCGGACGCTACGAGCAGTACTTC